This T cell receptor beta chain stems from a study of blood T cell repertoires in COVID-19. Only in-frame clones appear in the TCRdb table, and some are missing; sequencing was by immunoSEQ multiplex PCR. The data show some 220,000 clones, approximately 80% seen once. The CDR3 contains 14 residues. From germline, CDR1 is SGHRS and CDR2 YFSETQ. V lost 0 bases, J lost 1 base, and 6 bases lay in between. Concerning this clone itself: Other DNA sequences within the sample encode an identical CDR3.

Donors were grouped by their self-reported clinical history. The sequencing input was PBMCs or T cells enriched from blood (not recorded which). V gene TRBV5-1 combines with J gene TRBJ2-3; TRBD2 might be the D (5 bases). The TCR was taken from a woman aged 40 to 49 with acute COVID-19. For the CDR3, the DNA is TGCGCCAGCAGCTTGGGAGCGGGCACAGATACGCAGTATTTT. Residues: CASSLGAGTDTQYF.